A selection of T cell receptor beta chains follows, all from one sample in a study of OX40 agonist ivuxolimab in advanced cancers. Libraries were prepared by immunoSEQ multiplex PCR; TCRdb keeps only in-frame clonotypes and omits some of them. This table holds around 95,000 clones, 90% to 95% found once. Material: CD4+ or CD8+ T cells sorted from blood, obtained in a trial of the OX40 agonist ivuxolimab. The receptors here all came from an adult with an advanced solid tumor such as melanoma, head and neck, liver or kidney cancer. Each CDR3 is given with its conserved first and last residue. The D gene is left open where the match is weak. The size field is filled for only some rows; it gives once, few, many or a size class.

j_call | clone_size | d_call | v_call | cdr3_aa | cdr3_nt
TRBJ1-2 | NA | NA | TRBV15 | CATSRDPQGQGYTF | TGTGCCACCAGCAGAGATCCCCAGGGGCAAGGCTACACCTTC
TRBJ2-5 | NA | NA | TRBV28 | CASRHRQETQYF | TGTGCCAGCAGACACCGCCAAGAGACCCAGTACTTC
TRBJ1-4 | NA | TRBD1 | TRBV7-8 | CASSLGQGGEKLFF | TGTGCCAGCAGCCTGGGACAGGGTGGTGAAAAACTGTTTTTT
TRBJ2-7 | NA | NA | TRBV20-1 | CSALRPYEQYF | TGCAGTGCCCTGCGGCCCTACGAGCAGTACTTC
TRBJ2-3 | NA | NA | TRBV2 | CASREQGPTDTQYF | TGTGCCAGCAGGGAACAGGGACCCACAGATACGCAGTATTTT
TRBJ2-1 | NA | TRBD2 | TRBV19 | CASSPRGGNNEQFF | TGTGCCAGTAGTCCCCGGGGGGGCAACAATGAGCAGTTCTTC
TRBJ2-5 | NA | NA | TRBV6-5 | CASSLLVEETQYF | TGTGCCAGCAGTCTCCTGGTAGAAGAGACCCAGTACTTC
TRBJ1-1 | NA | NA | TRBV11-3 | CASNPGPVMNTEAFF | TGTGCCAGCAACCCGGGCCCTGTCATGAACACTGAAGCTTTCTTT
TRBJ2-3 | NA | NA | TRBV6-6 | CASSYGPDTQYF | TGTGCCAGCAGTTACGGTCCAGATACGCAGTATTTT
TRBJ1-2 | NA | NA | TRBV10-1 | CASRREQGTYGYTF | TGCGCCAGCAGGAGGGAACAGGGAACCTATGGCTACACCTTC
TRBJ2-3 | few | NA | TRBV7-3 | CASSFLGQGGDTQYF | TGTGCCAGCAGCTTTTTAGGGCAGGGGGGAGATACGCAGTATTTT
TRBJ1-1 | NA | NA | TRBV5-1 | CASSLQPNTEAFF | TGCGCCAGCAGCTTACAGCCAAACACTGAAGCTTTCTTT
TRBJ2-3 | NA | NA | TRBV28 | CASKGGAGDTQYF | TGTGCCAGCAAGGGGGGGGCCGGAGATACGCAGTATTTT
TRBJ2-4 | NA | NA | TRBV30 | CAWSVQGGMNIQYF | TGTGCCTGGAGTGTACAAGGGGGGATGAACATTCAGTACTTC
TRBJ2-1 | NA | TRBD2 | TRBV5-1 | CASEGSGRGLNEQFF | TGCGCCAGCGAAGGAAGCGGGAGAGGACTCAATGAGCAGTTCTTC
TRBJ1-1 | NA | NA | TRBV12-5 | CASGPTGRVHTEAFF | TGTGCTAGTGGCCCCACAGGGAGGGTTCACACTGAAGCTTTCTTT
TRBJ1-2 | NA | NA | TRBV4-3 | CASSQDTGRYGYTF | TGCGCCAGCAGCCAAGACACAGGGAGGTATGGCTACACCTTC
TRBJ2-2 | NA | NA | TRBV11-3 | CASSLHAGSVGELFF | TGTGCCAGCAGCTTACACGCAGGGTCGGTCGGGGAGCTGTTTTTT
TRBJ2-1 | once | TRBD1 | TRBV7-2 | CASSSGQANEQFF | TGTGCCAGCAGCTCGGGACAGGCGAATGAGCAGTTCTTC
TRBJ2-5 | NA | NA | TRBV7-6 | CASVIGGTQETQYF | TGTGCCAGCGTGATTGGAGGCACCCAAGAGACCCAGTACTTC
TRBJ1-5 | once | TRBD1 | TRBV7-8 | CASSVDRGHQPQHF | TGTGCCAGCAGCGTGGACAGGGGCCATCAGCCCCAGCATTTT
TRBJ2-2 | NA | NA | TRBV5-1 | CASSLGGFNTGELFF | TGCGCCAGCAGCTTGGGGGGATTTAACACCGGGGAGCTGTTTTTT
TRBJ1-2 | NA | NA | TRBV30 | CAGTPERGSGYTF | TGTGCCGGGACCCCGGAGAGAGGCAGCGGCTACACCTTC
TRBJ1-1 | NA | NA | TRBV6-6 | CASSYGRNTEAFF | TGTGCCAGCAGTTATGGGAGGAACACTGAAGCTTTCTTT
TRBJ2-7 | NA | TRBD1 | TRBV11-3 | CASSPHRQGGEQYF | TGTGCCAGCAGCCCCCATCGACAGGGCGGCGAGCAGTACTTC
TRBJ2-1 | NA | NA | TRBV7-2 | CASSLGWGPYNEQFF | TGTGCCAGCAGCTTAGGTTGGGGCCCCTACAATGAGCAGTTCTTC
TRBJ1-2 | NA | NA | TRBV2 | CASSDTNYGYTF | TGTGCCAGCAGTGACACTAACTATGGCTACACCTTC
TRBJ2-5 | NA | NA | TRBV5-4 | CASSPGAETQYF | TGTGCCAGCAGCCCCGGGGCGGAGACCCAGTACTTC
TRBJ1-2 | NA | TRBD1 | TRBV6-6 | CASRPGTGFNYGYTF | TGTGCCAGCAGGCCCGGGACAGGTTTTAACTATGGCTACACCTTC
TRBJ1-4 | NA | NA | TRBV15 | CATSRDPGGDEKLFF | TGTGCCACCAGCAGAGATCCGGGAGGGGATGAAAAACTGTTTTTT
TRBJ2-6 | NA | NA | TRBV19 | CASTPQGTSGANVLTF | TGTGCCAGTACCCCCCAGGGGACTTCTGGGGCCAACGTCCTGACTTTC
TRBJ2-6 | NA | TRBD1 | TRBV11-2 | CASSSPGTGRTGANVLTF | TGTGCCAGCAGCTCACCCGGGACAGGGAGAACTGGGGCCAACGTCCTGACTTTC
TRBJ1-5 | NA | NA | TRBV18 | CASSPAQGNQPQHF | TGTGCCAGCTCACCAGCCCAGGGGAATCAGCCCCAGCATTTT
TRBJ1-5 | NA | NA | TRBV5-1 | CASGPPRGDLFNQPQHF | TGCGCCAGCGGCCCACCGCGGGGGGACCTTTTCAATCAGCCCCAGCATTTT
TRBJ2-1 | NA | TRBD2 | TRBV5-4 | CASSTVSGGANNEQFF | TGTGCCAGCAGCACCGTGAGCGGGGGGGCTAACAATGAGCAGTTCTTC
TRBJ1-2 | NA | NA | TRBV12-5 | CASGLVGGQGYTF | TGTGCTAGTGGTTTGGTCGGGGGGCAGGGCTACACCTTC
TRBJ2-3 | NA | NA | TRBV9 | CASSRGSTDTQYF | TGTGCCAGCAGTCGTGGCAGCACAGATACGCAGTATTTT
TRBJ1-5 | NA | NA | TRBV28 | CASSLTTQGGNQPQHF | TGTGCCAGCAGTTTAACTACTCAGGGCGGCAATCAGCCCCAGCATTTT
TRBJ2-1 | NA | NA | TRBV7-2 | CASSLGTIYNEQFF | TGTGCCAGCAGCCTCGGGACCATATACAATGAGCAGTTCTTC
TRBJ1-2 | once | NA | TRBV4-3 | CASSQDRVNYGYTF | TGCGCCAGCAGCCAAGATCGGGTTAACTATGGCTACACCTTC
TRBJ1-1 | NA | NA | TRBV28 | CASSPPSYAEAFF | TGTGCCAGCAGTCCCCCATCTTATGCTGAAGCTTTCTTT
TRBJ1-2 | few | NA | TRBV19 | CASSRRFGYTF | TGTGCCAGTAGCCGTCGTTTTGGCTACACCTTC
TRBJ2-1 | NA | NA | TRBV11-2 | CASSPRAHNEQFF | TGTGCCAGCAGCCCACGGGCACACAATGAGCAGTTCTTC
TRBJ1-6 | NA | NA | TRBV15 | CATSRSQEGNSPLHF | TGTGCCACCAGCAGAAGTCAGGAGGGTAATTCACCCCTCCACTTT
TRBJ2-1 | NA | NA | TRBV20-1 | CKLEGGEQFF | TGCAAACTCGAGGGGGGGGAGCAGTTCTTC
TRBJ1-5 | NA | NA | TRBV6-1 | CASSPTGLGNQPQHF | TGTGCCAGCAGCCCTACAGGGTTAGGCAATCAGCCCCAGCATTTT
TRBJ2-1 | NA | NA | TRBV5-4 | CASSSVYNEQFF | TGTGCCAGCAGCTCGGTATACAATGAGCAGTTCTTC
TRBJ1-5 | NA | TRBD1 | TRBV6-1 | CAHGETGKQPQHF | TGTGCCCATGGGGAGACAGGGAAACAGCCCCAGCATTTT
TRBJ2-1 | NA | TRBD1 | TRBV7-9 | CASSLSGGVEQFF | TGTGCCAGCAGCTTGTCAGGGGGAGTTGAGCAGTTCTTC
TRBJ2-1 | NA | TRBD2 | TRBV19 | CASRGSPGLAGFDEQFF | TGTGCCAGTAGGGGCTCACCGGGACTAGCGGGATTTGATGAGCAGTTCTTC
TRBJ2-7 | NA | TRBD1 | TRBV30 | CAWSAPGQGAGVYEQYF | TGTGCCTGGAGTGCCCCGGGACAGGGGGCGGGTGTTTACGAGCAGTACTTC
TRBJ1-2 | NA | NA | TRBV6-1 | CASSLISGGKGGYTF | TGTGCCAGCAGCCTCATTTCCGGGGGAAAGGGCGGCTACACCTTC
TRBJ1-2 | few | NA | TRBV6-5 | CASRQLTGNYGYTF | TGTGCCAGCAGGCAATTGACCGGGAACTATGGCTACACCTTC
TRBJ1-2 | NA | NA | TRBV11-2 | CASSPTPDRPYGYTF | TGTGCCAGCAGCCCGACACCCGACAGACCATATGGCTACACCTTC
TRBJ2-1 | NA | TRBD2 | TRBV7-3 | CASSLAGGAYNEQFF | TGTGCCAGCAGCTTAGCGGGAGGAGCCTACAATGAGCAGTTCTTC
TRBJ1-2 | NA | NA | TRBV6-1 | CASRQELFYGYTF | TGTGCCAGCAGACAGGAGCTTTTCTATGGCTACACCTTC
TRBJ2-3 | NA | TRBD1 | TRBV10-3 | CAISESKGADTQYF | TGTGCCATCAGTGAATCAAAGGGGGCTGATACGCAGTATTTT
TRBJ2-7 | NA | NA | TRBV4-1 | CASSQDLYTASSSYEQYF | TGCGCCAGCAGCCAAGACCTTTATACGGCATCGAGCTCCTACGAGCAGTACTTC